This paragraph reports one T cell receptor (beta chain). The antigen remains unidentified. The data originate from a study of T cell responses to AZD1222 COVID-19 vaccine. The V segment lost 0 bases and the J segment 9 bases; nucleotides outside the gene matches: 14. Per germline, CDR1 SGHAT and CDR2 FQDESV (reference sequence). This CDR3 region has 17 residues. Clones were read by immunoSEQ multiplex PCR, and TCRdb kept only the in-frame ones, dropping some. Among roughly 150,000 clones listed, approximately 88% were seen once. General study points: Donor demographics were predominantly white British with a female majority; clonal diversity may be underestimated.

This TCR derives from an adult in good health. The sequences come from peripheral blood, collected on day 0 of MenACWY control vaccination. The chain has TRBV11-1 and TRBJ2-1; 7 bases map to TRBD2. CDR3 amino acids: CASSLAGSSGIILEQFF. The CDR3 DNA reads TGTGCCAGCAGCTTAGCAGGGTCCAGCGGGATTATTCTTGAGCAGTTCTTC. Variable domain in full (rest from reference TRBV11-1 and TRBJ2-1): EAEVAQSPRYKITEKSQAVAFWCDPISGHATLYWYRQILGQGPELLVQFQDESVVDDSQLPKDRFSAERLKGVDSTLKIQPAELGDSAMYLCASSLAGSSGIILEQFFGPGTRLTVL.